This entry lists 30 T cell receptor beta chains sequenced from one sample in a study of T cell changes during pregnancy in multiple sclerosis. Sequenced by immunoSEQ multiplex PCR; TCRdb stores in-frame clones only, minus some. The data contain 70,000 to 80,000 clones, just over 90% of them seen just once; the ten biggest clones take up 0.43%. Here the sequenced sample was CD4+ T cells from peripheral blood mononuclear cells, taken before pregnancy. The receptors were gathered from a female donor with multiple sclerosis, enrolled in a pregnancy study.

The chain couples TRBV11-3 to TRBJ1-4, with no clear D. The CDR3 is made up of 14 amino acids. Germline V gene sequence: CDR1 SGHNT, CDR2 YENEEA. The germline V and J ends were trimmed by 5 bases and 4 bases, with 11 bases remaining between them. CDR3 in DNA: TGTGCCAGCAGCCCGAATCCGGGTAATGAAAAACTGTTTTTT. It translates to CASSPNPGNEKLFF. Full variable domain (missing parts from reference TRBV11-3 and TRBJ1-4): EAGVVQSPRYKIIEKKQPVAFWCNPISGHNTLYWYLQNLGQGPELLIRYENEEAVDDSQLPKDRFSAERLKGVDSTLKIQPAELGDSAVYLCASSPNPGNEKLFFGSGTQLSVL.

The chain couples TRBV5-4 to TRBJ1-2, with D possibly matching TRBD1 (5 bases). The CDR3 is made up of 16 amino acids. With 3 bases removed from V and 4 bases from J, the gap between germline ends came to 19 bases. Looked up from germline, CDR1 is SGHNT and CDR2 is YYREEE (reference sequence). CDR3 residues: CASSSGGLGNGYGYTF. The DNA of the CDR3 is TGTGCCAGCAGCTCGGGGGGACTGGGGAATGGCTATGGCTACACCTTC.

This chain joins TRBV10-3 and TRBJ2-4; D gene unclear. CDR1 is ENHRY and CDR2 is SYGVKD in the germline V gene. The CDR3 runs to 15 residues. Trimming took off 2 bases at V and 6 bases at J, with 14 bases between the two ends. The CDR3 region is CAISENAASGNIQYF. DNA of the CDR3: TGTGCCATCAGTGAGAATGCAGCCTCAGGAAACATTCAGTACTTC.

The rearrangement links TRBV5-4 to TRBJ2-6, with 8 bases identical to TRBD1. Looked up from germline, CDR1 is SGHNT and CDR2 is YYREEE (reference sequence). V shed 5 bases, J shed 0 bases, and the junction held 7 bases outside the gene matches. The length of the CDR3 is 17 residues. The CDR3 DNA reads TGTGCCAGCAGAGGTTCCAGGGGGCCCTCTGGGGCCAACGTCCTGACTTTC. This codes for CASRGSRGPSGANVLTF.

This clone was counted once. The rearrangement joins TRBV5-5 to TRBJ2-7; no reliable D call. Per germline, CDR1 SGHKS and CDR2 YYEKEE (reference sequence). There are 12 residues in the CDR3. The V gene lost 4 bases and the J gene lost 2 bases, with 7 bases spanning the gap. The CDR3 DNA follows: TGTGCCAGCAGCAGGAGTCCCTACGAGCAGTACTTC. It translates to CASSRSPYEQYF.

The V and J genes are TRBV4-3 and TRBJ2-3; TRBD2 agrees at 12 bases. The CDR3 has 19 amino acids. The ends lost 0 bases at V and 1 base at J; junction bases unmatched: 8. CDR1 and CDR2 (germline): LGHNA, YSLEER. The CDR3 nucleotides are TGCGCCAGCAGCCAAGATCACCCACTAGCGGGGGGACGCACAGATACGCAGTATTTT. Its protein product is CASSQDHPLAGGRTDTQYF.

J is TRBJ2-3 and V is TRBV9; D unclear. Germline V CDR1 and CDR2: SGDLS, YYNGEE. V was pared by 5 bases and J by 4 bases, with 17 bases between. The CDR3 totals 15 residues. The CDR3 sequence: CASSRRGGKPDTQYF. In DNA form, the CDR3 reads TGTGCCAGCAGTCGTAGAGGTGGTAAGCCAGATACGCAGTATTTT.

The chain links TRBV14 to TRBJ2-7, with D perhaps TRBD2 (5 bases). Germline assignment: CDR1 SGHDN and CDR2 FVKESK. The CDR3 extends over 12 amino acids. The V and J ends lost 3 bases and 6 bases respectively, with 9 bases between them. Here the CDR3 DNA reads TGTGCCAGCAGCCACCTCGGAGGCGAGCAGTACTTC. This encodes CASSHLGGEQYF.

V is TRBV7-3 and J is TRBJ2-1, with TRBD2 matching over 9 bases. Germline CDR1 SGHTA, CDR2 FQGTGA. V was clipped by 5 bases and J by 0 bases; unmatched bases: 2. CDR3 length equals 15 residues. CDR3 sequence: CASSPGLASYNEQFF. Written as DNA, the CDR3 is TGTGCCAGCAGCCCGGGACTAGCCTCCTACAATGAGCAGTTCTTC.

The gene calls are TRBV30 and TRBJ1-5; 9 positions match TRBD1. This CDR3 has 17 residues. The germline gives CDR1 GTSNPN, CDR2 SVGIG (reference sequence). J lost 0 bases, V lost 2 bases, and 8 bases had no gene match. DNA for the CDR3: TGTGCCTGGAGTCAAGCCGGGACAGGGTATAGCAATCAGCCCCAGCATTTT. Translating gives CAWSQAGTGYSNQPQHF.

This chain links TRBV5-1 with TRBJ2-7; 10 bases agree with TRBD1. Losses at the gene ends were 3 bases for V and 2 bases for J; bases not matched to a gene: 2. Germline CDR1 is SGHRS and CDR2 is YFSETQ. This CDR3 comprises 14 residues. Here the CDR3 DNA reads TGCGCCAGCAGCTCAGGACAGGGGGCCTACGAGCAGTACTTC. Its translation is CASSSGQGAYEQYF.

This clone appeared once. V gene TRBV7-8 combines with J gene TRBJ1-1; a possible D gene is TRBD1 (6 bases). The germline V gene encodes CDR1 SGHVS and CDR2 FQNEAQ. CDR3 length: 13 residues. Trimming removed 5 bases from V and 7 bases from J, with 14 bases in between. CDR3 coding DNA: TGTGCCAGCAGCCTGAGACAGGACGTTGAAGCTTTCTTT. This encodes CASSLRQDVEAFF.

The J gene is TRBJ1-2, the V gene TRBV28; D is possibly TRBD1 (6 bases). Germline CDR1 reads MDHEN; CDR2 reads SYDVKM. CDR3 length: 12 amino acids. V gave up 5 bases and J gave up 8 bases, with 12 bases separating them. The CDR3 protein is CASSLQGGGYTF. Written as DNA, the CDR3 is TGTGCCAGCAGTCTACAGGGCGGGGGCTACACCTTC.

The J gene is TRBJ2-3, the V gene TRBV6-6; D not resolved. The CDR3 covers 14 residues. CDR1 and CDR2 from the germline V gene are MNHNY and SVGAGI (reference sequence). V lost 0 bases and J 6 bases, leaving 10 bases between the germline ends. CDR3 in DNA: TGTGCCAGCAGTTACTCTTTAGTAACGGATACGCAGTATTTT. This translates into CASSYSLVTDTQYF.

This sequence joins TRBV9 and TRBJ1-4; a weak D match, TRBD1 (6 bases). Trimming removed 3 bases from V and 7 bases from J, with 10 bases in between. CDR1 is SGDLS and CDR2 is YYNGEE in the germline V gene. The CDR3 has 13 amino acids. DNA of the CDR3: TGTGCCAGCAGCGGGGGGCAAAGTGAAAAACTGTTTTTT. Translating it yields CASSGGQSEKLFF.

The rearrangement uses TRBV7-2 and TRBJ2-1; no clear D. Germline V gene lookup returns CDR1 SGHTA and CDR2 FQGNSA. V lost 4 bases and J 1 base, leaving 5 bases between the germline ends. The CDR3 runs to 13 residues. The CDR3 DNA reads TGTGCCAGCAGCTCGACATCCTACAATGAGCAGTTCTTC. It yields the protein CASSSTSYNEQFF.

The chain has TRBV5-4 and TRBJ2-3, with TRBD2 matching over 7 bases. Germline V lookup: CDR1 SGHNT, CDR2 YYREEE (reference sequence). The CDR3 sequence is 16 residues long. V lost 0 bases and J lost 3; bases outside the gene matches: 7. CDR3 protein: CASSLGAGVGTDTQYF. The CDR3 DNA follows: TGTGCCAGCAGCTTGGGGGCGGGAGTGGGTACAGATACGCAGTATTTT.

The sample holds one count of this clone. V and J are TRBV20-1 and TRBJ2-2; D is unresolved. The CDR3 runs 11 residues. V lost 1 base and J lost 10, with 7 bases in between. Germline CDR1 reads DFQATT; CDR2 reads SNEGSKA (reference sequence). As DNA, the CDR3 is TGCAGTGCTAGAGCTTCCTCGGAGCTGTTTTTT. Its protein is CSARASSELFF.

The chain joins TRBV30 to TRBJ2-7; TRBD2 might be the D (7 bases). The CDR3 loop spans 14 amino acids. Per the germline V gene, CDR1 is GTSNPN and CDR2 is SVGIG (reference sequence). Trimming shortened V by 2 bases and J by 6 bases, and 17 bases separated the two germline ends. The DNA for the CDR3 is TGTGCCTGGAGTAAAGGGGGAGGGGTGTCCGAGCAGTACTTC. Its translation: CAWSKGGGVSEQYF.

The rearrangement links TRBV14 to TRBJ1-6; TRBD1 is a possible D gene (5 bases). The CDR3 has 15 residues. V was shortened by 6 bases and J by 8 bases, with 17 bases between the two germline ends. Germline lookup yields CDR1 SGHDN and CDR2 FVKESK. The CDR3 DNA reads TGTGCCAGCAGGGGGGGACGGGCCCCTTATTCACCCCTCCACTTT. Translating it yields CASRGGRAPYSPLHF.

The chain is built from TRBV7-2 and TRBJ2-1; TRBD2 is a possible D gene (6 bases). The ends were cut back, 1 base at V and 12 bases at J, with 13 bases in the middle. This CDR3 is built from 13 residues. CDR1 and CDR2 (germline): SGHTA, FQGNSA. The CDR3 DNA follows: TGTGCCAGCAGCTTAGTAGGGACTCGGGGGCAGTTCTTC. Translated: CASSLVGTRGQFF.

The chain combines TRBV14 with TRBJ2-1, with TRBD2 identical over 7 bases. Trimming took 0 bases from V and 4 from J; bases not matched to a gene: 12. Germline V gene lookup returns CDR1 SGHDN and CDR2 FVKESK. This CDR3 spans 18 amino acids. CDR3 sequence reads: CASSQDPGRSLLYNEQFF. The CDR3 DNA is TGTGCCAGCAGCCAAGATCCCGGGAGGAGTTTATTGTACAATGAGCAGTTCTTC.

The chain is built from TRBV6-4 and TRBJ1-2, with TRBD1 matching over 10 bases. Germline trimming cut 4 bases from V and 8 bases from J; bases unmatched to any gene: 13. This CDR3 region has 16 residues. Germline V gives CDR1 MRHNA, CDR2 SNTAGT. Here the CDR3 reads CASSVNPGQGIGGYTF. CDR3 in DNA: TGTGCCAGCAGTGTAAATCCGGGACAGGGGATCGGCGGCTACACCTTC.

This sequence joins TRBV18 and TRBJ1-1; the D gene is possibly TRBD1 (5 bases). Germline V gives CDR1 KGHSH, CDR2 LQKENI. V was pared by 1 base and J by 1 base, with 7 bases between. This CDR3 comprises 14 residues. The CDR3 DNA follows: TGTGCCAGCTCACCACTAGGGGAGAACACTGAAGCTTTCTTT. Its protein is CASSPLGENTEAFF. The variable domain in full, completed from reference TRBV18 and TRBJ1-1, reads NAGVMQNPRHLVRRRGQEARLRCSPMKGHSHVYWYRQLPEEGLKFMVYLQKENIIDESGMPKERFSAEFPKEGPSILRIQQVVRGDSAAYFCASSPLGENTEAFFGQGTRLTVV.

J is TRBJ2-5 and V is TRBV2, with a possible D match to TRBD1 (7 bases). V dropped 5 bases and J dropped 5 bases, with 18 bases sitting between them. CDR3 length: 15 amino acids. Germline V gives CDR1 SNHLY, CDR2 FYNNEI. The CDR3 loop is CASSRDREVQETQYF. CDR3 in DNA: TGTGCCAGCAGTAGAGACAGGGAGGTGCAGGAGACCCAGTACTTC. Filled out from reference TRBV2 and TRBJ2-5, the complete variable domain reads EPEVTQTPSHQVTQMGQEVILRCVPISNHLYFYWYRQILGQKVEFLVSFYNNEISEKSEIFDDQFSVERPDGSNFTLKIRSTKLEDSAMYFCASSRDREVQETQYFGPGTRLLVL.

Remarks on this clone: At one end, the junction sequence differs from germline, possibly due to a read error. The rearrangement uses TRBV10-3 and TRBJ2-5, with D tentatively TRBD1 (6 bases). Germline loops: CDR1 ENHRY, CDR2 SYGVKD. This CDR3 region has 13 residues. As DNA, the CDR3 is TGTGCCATCAGTGAGTCGCGTTCGGACAGCAGGGACTTC. Translated, it gives CAISESRSDSRDF.

The chain recombines TRBV18 with TRBJ1-2; 7 nucleotides line up with TRBD1. CDR3 length equals 14 residues. Germline trimming cut 1 base from V and 6 bases from J; bases unmatched to any gene: 5. Germline V lookup: CDR1 KGHSH, CDR2 LQKENI. The CDR3 DNA reads as TGTGCCAGCTCACCACTAAAGGGGGCTAATGGCTACACCTTC. Its protein is CASSPLKGANGYTF.

The count of this clone is one. The J gene is TRBJ1-1, the V gene TRBV7-9, with TRBD1 identical over 8 bases. The germline V gene has CDR1 SEHNR and CDR2 FQNEAQ (reference sequence). J was trimmed by 0 bases and V by 7 bases; bases with no gene match: 7. This CDR3 has 15 residues. CDR3 nucleotides: TGTGCCAGCACCAAATCGGGACAGGTGAACACTGAAGCTTTCTTT. It yields the protein CASTKSGQVNTEAFF.

This clone was counted once. The J gene is TRBJ2-5, the V gene TRBV7-9; D might be TRBD1 (5 bases). Trimming cost V 5 bases and J 0 bases, with 10 bases left between them. The CDR3 covers 14 residues. CDR1 and CDR2 from the germline V gene are SEHNR and FQNEAQ (reference sequence). In DNA form, the CDR3 reads TGTGCCAGCAGCATGACAGAGTACCAAGAGACCCAGTACTTC. This translates into CASSMTEYQETQYF.

The J gene is TRBJ2-2, the V gene TRBV29-1; perhaps TRBD1 as D (6 bases). The CDR3 consists of 14 residues. From germline, CDR1 is SQVTM and CDR2 ANQGSEA. The CDR3 DNA follows: TGCAGTTTTCGGCAGGGGCTATGGACCGGGGAGCTGTTTTTT. This encodes CSFRQGLWTGELFF.